Below are 24 T cell receptor beta chains sequenced from a single sample in a study of radiation and T cells in renal cell carcinoma. Generated by immunoSEQ multiplex PCR, the TCRdb table keeps only in-frame clones and is missing some. The table includes 110,000 to 150,000 clones, around nine tenths detected once. Time point given: baseline pretreatment blood. Described treatment: 15 Gy SBRT to primary tumor, nephrectomy 4 weeks later. The input for sequencing was blood, taken from a patient whose treatment included radiotherapy and nephrectomy. These receptors were collected from a woman aged 45-65 years with renal cell carcinoma.

The chain links TRBV27 to TRBJ1-2; possible D gene TRBD1, 6 bases. The CDR3 runs 13 residues. Trimming shortened V by 8 bases and J by 7 bases, and 17 bases separated the two germline ends. Germline CDR1 and CDR2: MNHEY and SMNVEV (reference sequence). The CDR3 sequence is CASRQALRTGYTF. Written as DNA, the CDR3 is TGTGCCAGCCGACAGGCCCTTAGGACTGGCTACACCTTC.

The chain has TRBV9 and TRBJ2-7; D gene unclear. V was pared by 2 bases and J by 1 base, with 13 bases between. Germline assignment: CDR1 SGDLS and CDR2 YYNGEE. This CDR3 is built from 15 residues. DNA of the CDR3: TGTGCCAGCAGCGTTCAGGACGGCAATTCCTACGAGCAGTACTTC. Its protein product is CASSVQDGNSYEQYF.

This chain uses TRBV6-5 with TRBJ1-2; D not certain. Trimming shortened V by 2 bases and J by 1 base, and 5 bases separated the two germline ends. CDR3 size: 13 residues. Germline-derived CDR1 and CDR2 are MNHEY and SVGAGI. This chain's CDR3 is CASSYDFNYGYTF. The CDR3 DNA reads TGTGCCAGCAGTTACGACTTTAACTATGGCTACACCTTC.

The gene calls are TRBV18 and TRBJ1-2; 10 nucleotides match TRBD1. The CDR3 is made up of 17 amino acids. CDR1 KGHSH and CDR2 LQKENI come from the germline V gene. After removal of 2 bases from V and 3 bases from J, the junction contained 9 bases not matched to a gene. CDR3 residues: CASSPETGQGGHYGYTF. CDR3 in DNA: TGTGCCAGCTCACCAGAAACAGGACAGGGGGGCCACTATGGCTACACCTTC.

This clone was observed a single time. The J gene is TRBJ2-5, the V gene TRBV10-2; tentatively, D is TRBD2 (6 bases). The length of the CDR3 is 16 residues. Germline CDR1 and CDR2: WSHSY and SAAADI. Trimming pared 2 bases from V and 2 bases from J, leaving 15 bases between. As DNA, the CDR3 is TGCGCCAGCAGTGAGCTCCCTAGGGACTGGCAAGAGACCCAGTACTTC. Translating it yields CASSELPRDWQETQYF.

The gene calls are TRBV5-4 and TRBJ2-7, with 9 bases that match TRBD2. The trim removed 0 bases at V and 3 bases at J, leaving 4 bases unmatched. There are 15 residues in the CDR3. The germline V gene has CDR1 SGHNT and CDR2 YYREEE (reference sequence). Written as DNA, the CDR3 is TGTGCCAGCAGCTTGGCCGCGGGGGGGTACTACGAGCAGTACTTC. Translated, it gives CASSLAAGGYYEQYF.

The chain combines TRBV5-8 with TRBJ1-5; D unresolved. From germline, CDR1 is SGHTS and CDR2 YDEGEE. This CDR3 has 14 amino acids. V gave up 2 bases and J gave up 0 bases, with 6 bases separating them. The CDR3 spells CASSFGVSNQPQHF. CDR3 nucleotides: TGTGCCAGCAGCTTTGGGGTTAGCAATCAGCCCCAGCATTTT. The complete variable domain, with remaining parts taken from reference TRBV5-8 and TRBJ1-5, reads EAGVTQSPTHLIKTRGQQATLRCSPISGHTSVYWYQQALGLGLQFLLWYDEGEERNRGNFPPRFSGRQFPNYSSELNVNALELEDSALYLCASSFGVSNQPQHFGDGTRLSIL.

This rearrangement joins TRBV6-6 to TRBJ2-7, with TRBD1 as a possible D gene (6 bases). V shed 6 bases and J shed 4 bases, with 10 bases lying between them. CDR1 is MNHNY and CDR2 is SVGAGI in the germline V gene (reference sequence). CDR3 length equals 12 residues. CDR3 nucleotide sequence: TGTGCCAGCAGAAGGACAGTTTACGAGCAGTACTTC. It is translated as CASRRTVYEQYF.

V usage is TRBV6-6 and J usage is TRBJ1-1; weak D call: TRBD1 (6 bases). The CDR3 has 14 residues. V shed 2 bases and J shed 6 bases, with 13 bases lying between them. Germline CDR1 MNHNY, CDR2 SVGAGI (reference sequence). The CDR3 spells CASSYGGQSAEAFF. The CDR3 nucleotides are TGTGCCAGCAGTTACGGTGGACAGAGCGCTGAAGCTTTCTTT.

The CDR3 here is CASSLNRQTNTGELFF. The CDR3 nucleotides are TGTGCCAGCAGCTTAAACAGGCAGACGAACACCGGGGAGCTGTTTTTT. The rearrangement joins TRBV7-3 to TRBJ2-2, with a weak D call TRBD1 (5 bases). The germline V and J ends were trimmed by 1 base and 0 bases, with 9 bases remaining between them. The CDR3 is 16 amino acids. Germline CDR1 and CDR2: SGHTA and FQGTGA.

This chain joins TRBV19 and TRBJ1-2, with D perhaps TRBD1 (5 bases). V was clipped by 7 bases and J by 4 bases, with 19 bases between them. Germline V gene lookup returns CDR1 LNHDA and CDR2 SQIVND (reference sequence). This CDR3 has 15 amino acids. CDR3 amino acids: CASTVREGPGYGYTF. As DNA, the CDR3 is TGTGCCAGTACCGTCCGGGAGGGGCCGGGCTATGGCTACACCTTC.

V and J are TRBV7-8 and TRBJ2-7; unclear D gene. The CDR3 loop spans 13 amino acids. V shed 2 bases and J shed 2 bases, with 7 bases lying between them. The germline V gene encodes CDR1 SGHVS and CDR2 FQNEAQ. The CDR3 DNA sequence: TGTGCCAGCAGCTTACCCAGCACCTACGAGCAGTACTTC. Amino acids: CASSLPSTYEQYF.

The V and J genes are TRBV19 and TRBJ1-2; possibly TRBD1 for D (6 bases). Trimming shortened V by 4 bases and J by 5 bases, and 20 bases separated the two germline ends. Germline loops: CDR1 LNHDA, CDR2 SQIVND (reference sequence). The CDR3 contains 16 residues. CDR3 DNA: TGTGCCAGTAGTACCTTCAGACAGGAGCTCGGGTATGGCTACACCTTC. It codes for CASSTFRQELGYGYTF.

The DNA for the CDR3 is TGTGCCAGTAAGCAGGGCGCTAACCTCAATCAGCCCCAGCATTTT. Its translation: CASKQGANLNQPQHF. This chain joins TRBV19 and TRBJ1-5; weak D call: TRBD1 (5 bases). Germline values: CDR1 LNHDA, CDR2 SQIVND (reference sequence). The CDR3 runs 15 residues. Trimming shortened V by 7 bases and J by 3 bases, and 16 bases separated the two germline ends.

This chain uses TRBV19 with TRBJ2-3; TRBD2 is a possible D gene (6 bases). Germline-derived CDR1 and CDR2 are LNHDA and SQIVND (reference sequence). The CDR3 is 15 residues long. With 5 bases removed from V and 4 bases from J, the gap between germline ends came to 16 bases. CDR3 coding DNA: TGTGCCAGTAGTGCCCGCCGGACGGGGGCAGATACGCAGTATTTT. Translating gives CASSARRTGADTQYF.

This sequence joins TRBV7-2 and TRBJ2-5; a weak D match, TRBD1 (5 bases). Germline assignment: CDR1 SGHTA and CDR2 FQGNSA. V was shortened by 3 bases and J by 4 bases, with 12 bases between the two germline ends. CDR3 length: 14 amino acids. The CDR3 sequence: CASSFRKGSETQYF. The CDR3 DNA reads as TGTGCCAGCAGCTTCCGTAAGGGGTCAGAGACCCAGTACTTC.

This clone was seen once. This chain uses TRBV19 with TRBJ2-1, with D tentatively TRBD1 (6 bases). Looked up from germline, CDR1 is LNHDA and CDR2 is SQIVND (reference sequence). Deletions cut 6 bases from V and 4 bases from J, with 19 bases between. This CDR3 is 16 amino acids long. The CDR3 region has the DNA TGTGCCAGTAGCACTGCCGGGACAACAATTTACAATGAGCAGTTCTTC. It codes for CASSTAGTTIYNEQFF.

This rearrangement joins TRBV5-6 to TRBJ1-1; 9 bases are a match to TRBD1. This CDR3 is 17 amino acids long. The trim removed 3 bases at V and 5 bases at J, leaving 14 bases unmatched. Looked up from germline, CDR1 is SGHDT and CDR2 is YYEEEE. This CDR3 is CASSSSGTGRLGTEAFF. The CDR3 nucleotides are TGTGCCAGCAGCTCCTCCGGGACAGGGAGACTTGGGACTGAAGCTTTCTTT.

The genes are TRBV2 and TRBJ1-4; D gene uncertain. V dropped 7 bases and J dropped 3 bases, with 15 bases sitting between them. This CDR3 contains 15 residues. CDR1 is SNHLY, CDR2 FYNNEI, per germline. This chain's CDR3 is CASTLLSGANEKLFF. Written as DNA, the CDR3 is TGTGCCAGCACCTTGCTGAGCGGGGCTAATGAAAAACTGTTTTTT.

The chain has TRBV7-9 and TRBJ2-1, with 14 bases lining up with TRBD2. CDR1 and CDR2 (germline): SEHNR, FQNEAQ (reference sequence). The CDR3 totals 15 residues. V lost 5 bases to trimming and J lost 9 bases; unmatched junction nucleotides: 6. The CDR3 region has the DNA TGTGCCAGCAGCCTGACTAGCGGGGGGGCCAGTGAGCAGTTCTTC. This sequence encodes CASSLTSGGASEQFF.

The chain links TRBV2 to TRBJ1-5, with a possible D match to TRBD1 (5 bases). This CDR3 is built from 13 residues. Germline CDR1 and CDR2: SNHLY and FYNNEI. Trimming took off 4 bases at V and 6 bases at J, with 10 bases between the two ends. DNA for the CDR3: TGTGCCAGCAGTGTAGAGGGGTCTCAGCCCCAGCATTTT. Its protein product is CASSVEGSQPQHF.

The genes are TRBV19 and TRBJ2-3; 9 nucleotides align to TRBD1. CDR1 and CDR2 from the germline V gene are LNHDA and SQIVND (reference sequence). CDR3 length: 15 residues. The junction had 5 bases not matched to a gene; V was cut back by 5 bases and J by 2 bases. The CDR3 DNA reads as TGTGCCAGTAGTCCGAGACAGGGGGACACAGATACGCAGTATTTT. Translated, it gives CASSPRQGDTDTQYF. Full variable domain (outside the CDR3, taken from reference TRBV19 and TRBJ2-3): DGGITQSPKYLFRKEGQNVTLSCEQNLNHDAMYWYRQDPGQGLRLIYYSQIVNDFQKGDIAEGYSVSREKKESFPLTVTSAQKNPTAFYLCASSPRQGDTDTQYFGPGTRLTVL.

The chain has TRBV11-2 and TRBJ2-1, with 9 bases that match TRBD2. The germline V gene encodes CDR1 SGHAT and CDR2 FQNNGV. The ends lost 4 bases at V and 9 bases at J; junction bases unmatched: 7. This CDR3 has 14 residues. The CDR3 protein is CASSSIGTSFEQFF. For the CDR3, the DNA is TGTGCCAGCAGCTCGATTGGGACTAGCTTTGAGCAGTTCTTC.

This clone has only one observation. The chain uses TRBV19 and TRBJ1-4; tentative D call: TRBD1 (6 bases). Trimming stripped 3 bases from V and 7 bases from J, with 15 bases between. The CDR3 length is 15 residues. Germline CDR1 LNHDA, CDR2 SQIVND (reference sequence). CDR3 residues: CASSIQQGQGEKLFF. CDR3 nucleotide sequence: TGTGCCAGTAGTATTCAGCAGGGGCAAGGTGAAAAACTGTTTTTT.